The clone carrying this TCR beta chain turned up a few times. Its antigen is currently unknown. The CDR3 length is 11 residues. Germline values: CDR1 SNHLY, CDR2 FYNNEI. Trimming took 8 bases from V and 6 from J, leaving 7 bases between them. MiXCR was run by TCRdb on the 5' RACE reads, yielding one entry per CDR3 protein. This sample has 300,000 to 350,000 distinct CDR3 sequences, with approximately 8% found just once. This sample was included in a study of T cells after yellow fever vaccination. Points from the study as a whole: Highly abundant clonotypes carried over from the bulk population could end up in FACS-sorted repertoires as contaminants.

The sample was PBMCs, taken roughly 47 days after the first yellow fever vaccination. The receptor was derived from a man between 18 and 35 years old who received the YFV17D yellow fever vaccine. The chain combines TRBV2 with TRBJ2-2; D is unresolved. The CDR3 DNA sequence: TGTGCCAGCGGGCCGTCCGGGGAGCTGTTTTTT. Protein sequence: CASGPSGELFF.